This TCR beta chain was observed in a study of ipilimumab plus nivolumab after autologous stem cell transplantation. Germline lookup yields CDR1 SGHAT and CDR2 FQNNGV. V lost 5 bases, J lost 1 base, and 6 bases stayed unmatched. This CDR3 has 15 amino acids. The table came from immunoSEQ multiplex PCR; TCRdb's copy has only in-frame clones and leaves some out. Of roughly 20,000 clones in the sample, just over 75% were seen once. This sequence joins TRBV11-2 and TRBJ2-7, with 9 bases aligning to TRBD1. Sequencing was performed on PBMCs, taken in a trial of ipilimumab plus nivolumab as post-transplant consolidation. The TCR sequence derives from a male donor with diffuse large B-cell lymphoma. Here the CDR3 DNA reads TGTGCCAGCAGCCTAACGACAGGGGGATCCTACGAGCAGTACTTC. It specifies CASSLTTGGSYEQYF.